These T cell receptor beta chains were read from a single sample in a study of shared clonotypes between healthy human individuals. Here immunoSEQ multiplex PCR was the method, and the copy in TCRdb shows in-frame clones only, minus some. The table records roughly 2.5 million clones, approximately 94% of them present only once. Sequencing was performed on naive CD4+ T cells sorted from blood. Every receptor here comes from a man aged 18 to 29 in good health. Both conserved end residues are part of each CDR3. D genes are given only for firm matches. Only some rows state a clone size, as once, few, many or a class for expanded clones.

D: -
V: TRBV11-2
size: -
J: TRBJ2-3
DNA: TGTGCCAGCAGCTCCGGACGGGTGCCTGATACGCAGTATTTT
CDR3: CASSSGRVPDTQYF

D: -
V: TRBV7-2
size: once
J: TRBJ2-3
DNA: TGTGCCAGCAGCTTAAGACTAGTAACAGATACGCAGTATTTT
CDR3: CASSLRLVTDTQYF

D: -
V: TRBV25-1
size: -
J: TRBJ1-4
DNA: TGTGCCAGCAGTGAGGGTAAAAAACTGTTTTTT
CDR3: CASSEGKKLFF

D: TRBD1
V: TRBV6-1
size: -
J: TRBJ2-3
DNA: TGTGCCAGCAGTGAAGGGACAGGGTCCTCCACAGATACGCAGTATTTT
CDR3: CASSEGTGSSTDTQYF

D: -
V: TRBV18
size: once
J: TRBJ2-6
DNA: TGTGCCAGCTCACCACTTCCAGTCTCTGGGGCCAACGTCCTGACTTTC
CDR3: CASSPLPVSGANVLTF

D: -
V: TRBV4-2
size: -
J: TRBJ1-3
DNA: TGTGCCAGCAGCCAAGAGCCGGGGAACTCTGGAAACACCATATATTTT
CDR3: CASSQEPGNSGNTIYF

D: -
V: TRBV11-2
size: -
J: TRBJ2-7
DNA: TGTGCCAGCGTTGGGGCACCTAACTACGAGCAGTACTTC
CDR3: CASVGAPNYEQYF

D: -
V: TRBV5-6
size: -
J: TRBJ2-7
DNA: TGTGCCAGCAGCTTGATGGCATACGAGCAGTACTTC
CDR3: CASSLMAYEQYF

D: -
V: TRBV5-1
size: -
J: TRBJ2-5
DNA: TGCGCCAGCAGCCCGACTCCGGGAGAGACCCAGTACTTC
CDR3: CASSPTPGETQYF

D: -
V: TRBV13
size: -
J: TRBJ1-3
DNA: TGTGCCAGCAGCTTAGGAAACACCATATATTTT
CDR3: CASSLGNTIYF

D: -
V: TRBV5-1
size: -
J: TRBJ1-2
DNA: TGCGCCAGCAGCTTGACAGGGTCCATGGGTGGCTACACCTTC
CDR3: CASSLTGSMGGYTF

D: -
V: TRBV5-1
size: -
J: TRBJ2-3
DNA: TGCGCCAGCAGCTTGGGAGTAGGTGTCCTATCCACAGATACGCAGTATTTT
CDR3: CASSLGVGVLSTDTQYF

D: -
V: TRBV28
size: once
J: TRBJ1-6
DNA: TGTGCCAGCAGTTTTCGGGGGAGACTTAATTCACCCCTCCACTTT
CDR3: CASSFRGRLNSPLHF

D: -
V: TRBV6-4
size: -
J: TRBJ1-1
DNA: TGTGCCAGCAGTGACGAGCTGAACACTGAAGCTTTCTTT
CDR3: CASSDELNTEAFF

D: -
V: TRBV7-9
size: -
J: TRBJ2-5
DNA: TGTGCCAGCAGCTCCCGCGCTCAGGAGACCCAGTACTTC
CDR3: CASSSRAQETQYF

D: TRBD2
V: TRBV7-9
size: -
J: TRBJ2-7
DNA: TGTGCCAGCAGCTTAAGCCATAGCGGGCCAAACTCCTACGAGCAGTACTTC
CDR3: CASSLSHSGPNSYEQYF

D: -
V: TRBV5-1
size: -
J: TRBJ2-2
DNA: TGCGCCAGCAGCTTCAACGGGGTAGCTTTGGGGGAGCTGTTTTTT
CDR3: CASSFNGVALGELFF

D: TRBD1
V: TRBV19
size: -
J: TRBJ1-3
DNA: TGTGCTTCAGGGGGGGGAAACACCATATATTTT
CDR3: CASGGGNTIYF

D: -
V: TRBV2
size: -
J: TRBJ1-6
DNA: TGTGCCAGCAGTGAGTGGGACAATAATTCACCCCTCCACTTT
CDR3: CASSEWDNNSPLHF

D: -
V: TRBV5-1
size: -
J: TRBJ2-3
DNA: TGCGCCAGCAGCTTGGGGCAGGTCCCCACAGATACGCAGTATTTT
CDR3: CASSLGQVPTDTQYF

D: -
V: TRBV18
size: -
J: TRBJ2-7
DNA: TGTGCCAGCTCACCAAAACCCTACGAGCAGTACTTC
CDR3: CASSPKPYEQYF

D: -
V: TRBV30
size: once
J: TRBJ2-3
DNA: TGTGCCTGGAGTGCCCCCTACTCGGCTAGCACAGATACGCAGTATTTT
CDR3: CAWSAPYSASTDTQYF

D: -
V: TRBV6-1
size: once
J: TRBJ2-4
DNA: TGTGCCAGCGGCAGGGTCGAAAACATTCAGTACTTC
CDR3: CASGRVENIQYF

D: TRBD1
V: TRBV7-9
size: -
J: TRBJ2-1
DNA: TGTGCCAGCAGCTTCGGACAGGGGAGAAACAATGAGCAGTTCTTC
CDR3: CASSFGQGRNNEQFF

D: TRBD1
V: TRBV28
size: -
J: TRBJ1-5
DNA: TGTGCCAGCAGTATTCCTACAGGGGGGAATCAGCCCCAGCATTTT
CDR3: CASSIPTGGNQPQHF

D: TRBD2
V: TRBV5-4
size: -
J: TRBJ2-3
DNA: TGTGCCAGCAGCCTAGGGACTAGTCCATATTTGGATACGCAGTATTTT
CDR3: CASSLGTSPYLDTQYF

D: -
V: TRBV2
size: -
J: TRBJ1-5
DNA: TGTGCCAGCACCACTGGGGGTTTTAGCAATCAGCCCCAGCATTTT
CDR3: CASTTGGFSNQPQHF

D: -
V: TRBV30
size: -
J: TRBJ1-4
DNA: TGTGCCTCTTCGAGACAAGCAACTAATGAAAAACTGTTTTTT
CDR3: CASSRQATNEKLFF

D: -
V: TRBV7-2
size: -
J: TRBJ2-1
DNA: TGTGCCAGCAGCGGGAGATACCAACCCACCACCTCCTACAATGAGCAGTTCTTC
CDR3: CASSGRYQPTTSYNEQFF

D: -
V: TRBV5-4
size: -
J: TRBJ1-6
DNA: TGTGCCAGCAGCTTGAGAGGGAACTCACCCCTCCACTTT
CDR3: CASSLRGNSPLHF

D: TRBD1
V: TRBV15
size: -
J: TRBJ2-3
DNA: TGTGCCACCAGCAGAGAGGGGGGTTGGACAGGGCGCACAGATACGCAGTATTTT
CDR3: CATSREGGWTGRTDTQYF

D: -
V: TRBV5-1
size: -
J: TRBJ2-7
DNA: TGCGCCAGCAGCTCGTCGGGGATGGCGTCCTACGAGCAGTACTTC
CDR3: CASSSSGMASYEQYF

D: -
V: TRBV2
size: -
J: TRBJ2-3
DNA: TGTGCCAGCAGTTTGGGACTGGATTCAGATACGCAGTATTTT
CDR3: CASSLGLDSDTQYF